Reported below is one T cell receptor (beta chain). The germline V gene has CDR1 LNHDA and CDR2 SQIVND (reference sequence). V lost 3 bases to trimming and J lost 5 bases, with 13 bases between them. The CDR3 length is 14 residues. The data originate from a study of blood T cell repertoires in COVID-19. Sequenced by immunoSEQ multiplex PCR; TCRdb stores in-frame clones only, minus some. The sample shows more than 200,000 clones, around 90% of them seen only once. Cohort allocation depended upon clinical history that participants reported. Individuals in the exposed group had encountered a COVID-19 case within 2 weeks preceding study entry.

The clonotype was recovered from a woman aged 25 to 39 who had been exposed to COVID-19. The sequencing sample was made of PBMCs or T cells enriched from blood (not recorded which). The chain is built from TRBV19 and TRBJ1-1, with D possibly TRBD1 on 5 matching bases. CDR3 residues: CASSIFRVGTEAFF. DNA of the CDR3: TGTGCCAGTAGTATCTTCAGGGTTGGGACTGAAGCTTTCTTT. Based on the CDR3 plus reference TRBV19 and TRBJ1-1, the full variable domain is DGGITQSPKYLFRKEGQNVTLSCEQNLNHDAMYWYRQDPGQGLRLIYYSQIVNDFQKGDIAEGYSVSREKKESFPLTVTSAQKNPTAFYLCASSIFRVGTEAFFGQGTRLTVV.